This T cell receptor (beta chain) originates from a study of T cells in Graves' hyperthyroidism and ophthalmopathy. This clonotype appeared many times. Its specificity is unknown. An end of the junction differs from the germline gene, which may be a read error. RNA transcripts served as the template for amplifying TCR beta CDR3 regions. Researchers ran a first-round RT-PCR on the TCR CDR3 using the HTBI primer set. TCRdb re-analysed the multiplex PCR reads in MiXCR, keeping a single row per CDR3 protein. The data show a few hundred thousand distinct CDR3 sequences, approximately 16% seen once. Uncontrolled infections, other autoimmune diseases, pregnancy or lactation led to exclusion of patients. Clinical symptoms, serum thyroxine, TRAb, thyroid ultrasound and orbital computed tomography established diagnosis. Study-level points and caveats: The model's output predicted ophthalmopathy at a median of roughly 6.9 months prior to onset.

The CDR3 covers 13 residues. Germline V lookup: CDR1 SGHRS, CDR2 YFSETQ. This TCR was sampled from a woman aged 40-49 years with Graves' ophthalmopathy. What was sequenced was blood. V usage is TRBV5-1 and J usage is TRBJ1-1; weak D call: TRBD1 (5 bases). The CDR3 DNA reads as TGTGCCAGCAGCCTCCAGGGAGACACTGAAGCTTTCTTT. It translates to CASSLQGDTEAFF.